The 8 T cell receptor beta chains reported below all come from one sample, sequenced in a study of T cells in Graves' hyperthyroidism and ophthalmopathy. From RNA transcripts, TCR beta CDR3 regions were amplified. First-round RT-PCR targeting the TCR CDR3 was performed with the HTBI primer set. TCRdb used MiXCR to reprocess the multiplex PCR reads, holding one entry per CDR3 protein. This table has 400,000 to 550,000 distinct CDR3 sequences, roughly a quarter appearing once. Source material: blood. These receptors originate from a woman in her 30s with Graves' ophthalmopathy.

In its sample, this clonotype was seen once. The rearrangement links TRBV15 to TRBJ2-2; D is perhaps TRBD2 (5 bases). In germline, CDR1 is LNHNV, CDR2 YYDKDF (reference sequence). The CDR3 is 14 amino acids. V dropped 3 bases and J dropped 7 bases, with 12 bases sitting between them. Here the CDR3 DNA reads TGTGCCACCAGCAGTGGTCTAGCTGGCGGGGAGCTGTTTTTT. It translates to CATSSGLAGGELFF.

The chain is built from TRBV3-1 and TRBJ2-5, with 8 bases that match TRBD1. The CDR3 is made up of 13 amino acids. Germline V lookup: CDR1 LGHDT, CDR2 YNNKEL (reference sequence). V lost 4 bases and J lost 9; bases outside the gene matches: 7. The CDR3: CASSPELDRAQYF. CDR3 DNA sequence: TGTGCCAGCAGCCCCGAACTGGACAGGGCCCAGTACTTC.

The chain couples TRBV28 to TRBJ1-6; possible D gene TRBD1, 5 bases. CDR3 size: 14 residues. Germline assignment: CDR1 MDHEN and CDR2 SYDVKM. V was pared by 5 bases and J by 10 bases, with 15 bases between. The CDR3: CASSVMGGYSPLHF. The CDR3 DNA follows: TGTGCCAGCAGTGTCATGGGGGGGTACTCACCCCTCCACTTT. The full variable domain, with the rest looked up from reference TRBV28 and TRBJ1-6, is DVKVTQSSRYLVKRTGEKVFLECVQDMDHENMFWYRQDPGLGLRLIYFSYDVKMKEKGDIPEGYSVSREKKERFSLILESASTNQTSMYLCASSVMGGYSPLHFGNGTRLTVT.

The chain recombines TRBV6-1 with TRBJ2-7; no definite D call. The CDR3 loop spans 15 amino acids. Trimming left V 2 bases short and J 3 bases short, with 14 bases between. Looked up from germline, CDR1 is MNHNS and CDR2 is SASEGT. The CDR3 nucleotides are TGTGCCAGCAGTGAACATGTAGTCCTGAACTACGAGCAGTACTTC. Translation: CASSEHVVLNYEQYF.

In this sample, this clonotype turned up many times. The rearrangement joins TRBV10-3 to TRBJ1-3; no firm D call. Trimming pared 11 bases from V and 1 base from J, leaving 12 bases between. The CDR3 consists of 13 residues. Germline CDR1 is ENHRY and CDR2 is SYGVKD. The CDR3 nucleotides read TGTGCCTCGGGCTGGCAGTCTGGAAACACCATATATTTT. Its protein product is CASGWQSGNTIYF.

Many counts were recorded for this clonotype. The chain recombines TRBV29-1 with TRBJ1-2, with TRBD1 as a possible D gene (5 bases). V was pared by 4 bases and J by 0 bases, with 9 bases between. CDR3 length: 13 residues. CDR1 SQVTM and CDR2 ANQGSEA come from the germline V gene. CDR3 sequence: CSVVGRANYGYTF. CDR3 coding DNA: TGCAGCGTTGTAGGCAGGGCTAACTATGGCTACACCTTC.

Points on this clonotype: Since the CDR3 does not end with the conserved phenylalanine or tryptophan, this likely comes from a read error. V is TRBV10-3 and J is TRBJ2-3; D unclear. This CDR3 spans 13 amino acids. Per germline, CDR1 ENHRY and CDR2 SYGVKD. The V end was cut by 1 base, the J end by 7 bases, with 9 bases between. DNA for the CDR3: TGTGCCATCAGTGAGTTTAATCCGAATACGCAGTATTGT. Translating gives CAISEFNPNTQYC.

This clonotype was found a few times. The chain employs TRBV20-1 and TRBJ2-5, with 7 nucleotides matching TRBD2. V gave up 5 bases and J gave up 1 base; unmatched junction bases: 13. The CDR3 has 16 residues. CDR1 is DFQATT and CDR2 is SNEGSKA in the germline V gene (reference sequence). This chain's CDR3 is CSAPLPNGGIQETQYF. The CDR3 DNA follows: TGCAGTGCTCCACTTCCAAACGGGGGGATCCAAGAGACCCAGTACTTC.